The 6 T cell receptor beta chains given below trace back to one sample, sequenced in a study of blood T cell repertoires in COVID-19. Produced via immunoSEQ multiplex PCR; TCRdb's table is partial and in-frame only. The sample includes 80,000 to 95,000 clones, around 86% seen only once; the top ten take roughly 40%. Sample: peripheral blood. These receptor sequences come from an elderly man with acute or convalescent COVID-19.

The V and J genes are TRBV4-3 and TRBJ1-2; D gene ambiguous. The CDR3 contains 15 residues. The V end was cut by 3 bases, the J end by 1 base, with 12 bases between. The V gene's germline CDR1 is LGHNA and CDR2 YSLEER. The CDR3 DNA reads TGCGCCAGCAGCCAGTCCCGAAGCGTTAACTATGGCTACACCTTC. Translated, it gives CASSQSRSVNYGYTF.

This clone was seen only a few times. This chain connects TRBV18 to TRBJ2-7; unclear D gene. The CDR3 is 12 residues long. CDR1 and CDR2 from the germline V gene are KGHSH and LQKENI. Trimming pared 3 bases from V and 2 bases from J, leaving 5 bases between. CDR3 in amino acids: CASSPEAYEQYF. The CDR3 nucleotides are TGTGCCAGCTCACCTGAGGCCTACGAGCAGTACTTC. Full variable domain (rest looked up from reference TRBV18 and TRBJ2-7): NAGVMQNPRHLVRRRGQEARLRCSPMKGHSHVYWYRQLPEEGLKFMVYLQKENIIDESGMPKERFSAEFPKEGPSILRIQQVVRGDSAAYFCASSPEAYEQYFGPGTRLTVT.

The V gene is TRBV6-6, the J gene TRBJ2-3; D perhaps matches TRBD2 (6 bases). CDR1 and CDR2 (germline): MNHNY, SVGAGI (reference sequence). Trimming stripped 5 bases from V and 6 bases from J, with 24 bases between. CDR3 length: 17 amino acids. The CDR3 region has the DNA TGTGCCAGCAGTCGGGAGAGGAGGGTTGCTGCGGTGGATACGCAGTATTTT. Protein: CASSRERRVAAVDTQYF.

The J gene is TRBJ2-3, the V gene TRBV7-8; D is uncertain. Germline V lookup: CDR1 SGHVS, CDR2 FQNEAQ. Trimming stripped 4 bases from V and 3 bases from J, with 5 bases between. This CDR3 has 12 residues. The CDR3 is CASSSNTDTQYF. CDR3 in DNA: TGTGCCAGCAGCTCTAATACAGATACGCAGTATTTT.

This clone is a singleton in its sample. For the CDR3, the DNA is TGTGCCAGCAGGGGGGGTTATAGCAATCAGCCCCAGCATTTT. This codes for CASRGGYSNQPQHF. The chain recombines TRBV28 with TRBJ1-5; D is perhaps TRBD1 (5 bases). CDR1 and CDR2 from the germline V gene are MDHEN and SYDVKM. The CDR3 contains 14 residues. V was clipped by 6 bases and J by 0 bases, with 9 bases between them. Using reference TRBV28 and TRBJ1-5 for the parts outside the CDR3, the full variable domain is DVKVTQSSRYLVKRTGEKVFLECVQDMDHENMFWYRQDPGLGLRLIYFSYDVKMKEKGDIPEGYSVSREKKERFSLILESASTNQTSMYLCASRGGYSNQPQHFGDGTRLSIL.

This sequence joins TRBV2 and TRBJ1-5; D is unclear. The CDR3 has 15 residues. CDR1 and CDR2 from the germline V gene are SNHLY and FYNNEI. Trimming removed 6 bases from V and 0 bases from J, with 12 bases in between. The CDR3 region has the DNA TGTGCCAGCAGCGACTGGATCTCTAGCAATCAGCCCCAGCATTTT. This gives the protein CASSDWISSNQPQHF. Complete variable domain (other parts from reference TRBV2 and TRBJ1-5): EPEVTQTPSHQVTQMGQEVILRCVPISNHLYFYWYRQILGQKVEFLVSFYNNEISEKSEIFDDQFSVERPDGSNFTLKIRSTKLEDSAMYFCASSDWISSNQPQHFGDGTRLSIL.